This TCR beta chain was profiled in a study of identical twins. TCRdb re-analysed the 5' RACE reads in MiXCR, keeping a single row per CDR3 protein. The sample contains a few hundred thousand distinct CDR3 sequences, approximately 10% of which appear only once. The sample was also linked to a second study, of yellow fever vaccine responses in identical twins.

This TCR was recovered from a woman aged 18-29 years in good health. The specimen was PBMCs.

DNA for the CDR3: TGCGCCAGCAGCTTCGACCGTAGTAGCTCCTACAATGAGCAGTTCTTC. This encodes CASSFDRSSSYNEQFF. The chain couples TRBV5-1 to TRBJ2-1; D is ambiguous. CDR1 SGHRS and CDR2 YFSETQ come from the germline V gene. CDR3 length: 16 residues. The V and J ends lost 2 bases and 0 bases respectively, with 12 bases between them.